The 24 T cell receptor beta chains below come from one sample, sequenced in a study of CD8+ T cells in alopecia areata (dated by TCRdb to between 2017 and 2018). The library was built by means of the immunoSEQ multiplex PCR assay. RNA was extracted from all samples and reverse transcribed into cDNA, which served as template for TCR sequencing. This is the immuneACCESS table as TCRdb keeps it, with only in-frame sequences that have V and J called. A part of the clones is gone; compared with another copy, unresolved V genes explain less than half, and the rest is unexplained. The sample counts about 270,000 clones, each observed more than once. The ten biggest clones cover more than 1% of the sample. Cells from mouse cutaneous lymph nodes were pooled, stained for CD4, CD8alpha, NKG2D, NKG2ACE and other markers, and then sorted on a BD Influx. Material: CD4+ T cells sorted from a lymph node. All receptors come from a C3H/HeJ mouse with alopecia areata. Mice of this strain bear MHC haplotype H2-k.

Worth noting for this clone: Each gene name is a mouse one. From the germline J gene comes the end of the CDR3, since the read stops 3 residues before it. The chain couples TRBV13-1 to TRBJ1-6; D ambiguous. TRBJ1-6 is placed among ORFs of uncertain function. Germline V gene sequence: CDR1 NSHNY, CDR2 SYGAGN. Between the trimmed V and J ends, which lost 0 bases and 8 bases, there was a span of 6 bases. CDR3 size: 13 residues. This CDR3 reads CASSDVRDSPLYF. CDR3 DNA, as far as it was read: TGTGCCAGCAGTGATGTGAGGGATTCGCCC.

As regards this clone: A much larger clone sits a single nucleotide away, making a read error possible. All gene names here are mouse names. The read terminates 4 residues before the CDR3 end, so the remaining end is supplied by the germline J gene. Other nucleotide sequences in the sample specify the same CDR3. The chain couples TRBV13-1 to TRBJ1-2; maybe TRBD1 (5 bases). The CDR3 has 13 amino acids. CDR1 is NSHNY and CDR2 is SYGAGN in the germline V gene. V was shortened by 0 bases and J by 4 bases, with 7 bases between the two germline ends. Incomplete CDR3 DNA: TGTGCCAGCAGTGATGTGGGGGGCTCC. Translation gives CASSDVGGS. The complete CDR3 reads CASSDVGGSDYTF.

This clone was seen a handful of times. Genes and germline are mouse. Read coverage stops 3 residues before the CDR3 terminus; the germline J gene supplies the remainder. V and J are TRBV1 and TRBJ1-6; D gene uncertain. TRBJ1-6 is an ORF, and what it does is uncertain. The V end lost 3 bases, the J end lost 0 bases, and 6 bases lay between the germline ends. In germline, CDR1 is NSQYPW, CDR2 LRSPGD (reference sequence). The CDR3 totals 15 residues. The DNA read from the CDR3 is TGCACCTGCAGTGCCCAATATTCCTATAATTCGCCC. This sequence encodes CTCSAQYSYNSP. In full, the CDR3 is CTCSAQYSYNSPLYF.

As regards this clone: Each gene name is a mouse one. The read halts 4 residues ahead of the CDR3 end, with the missing end drawn from the germline J gene. The chain uses TRBV5 and TRBJ2-2; 10 nucleotides match TRBD1. V lost 4 bases to trimming and J lost 4 bases; unmatched junction nucleotides: 3. Germline V gene lookup returns CDR1 LGHNA and CDR2 YNLKQL (reference sequence). CDR3 length equals 15 residues. CDR3 in amino acids: CASSLRDRGTGQLYF. The CDR3 DNA, read in part, is TGTGCCAGCAGCCTCCGGGACAGGGGCACCGGG.

This clone was recorded a few times. Genes and germline are mouse. The CDR3 end lies 4 residues beyond the end of the read and is filled in from the germline J gene. J is TRBJ2-5 and V is TRBV19; D is perhaps TRBD1 (6 bases). Germline V gene lookup returns CDR1 FNHDT and CDR2 SITEND (reference sequence). This CDR3 region has 12 residues. The CDR3 DNA, read in part, is TGTGCCAGCAGTCCCAGGGGAGAC. Protein: CASSPRGD. The complete CDR3 reads CASSPRGDTQYF.

In its sample, this clone was seen a few times. The gene symbols are mouse symbols. The CDR3 is cut off 4 residues early in the read; its end comes from the germline J gene. This rearrangement joins TRBV19 to TRBJ2-1, with 11 bases lining up with TRBD2. The junction had 3 bases not matched to a gene; V was cut back by 4 bases and J by 3 bases. The CDR3 is 15 amino acids. Germline loops: CDR1 FNHDT, CDR2 SITEND (reference sequence). The DNA read from the CDR3 is TGTGCCAGCAGTCGACTGGGGGGGGGCTATGCT. Its protein product is CASSRLGGGYA. The complete CDR3 sequence is CASSRLGGGYAEQFF. Together with reference TRBV19 and TRBJ2-1, the CDR3 gives the full variable domain: GGIITQTPKFLIGQEGQKLTLKCQQNFNHDTMYWYRQDSGKGLRLIYYSITENDLQKGDLSEGYDASREKKSSFSLTVTSAQKNEMAVFLCASSRLGGGYAEQFFGPGTRLTVL.

A few counts support this clone. Mouse names are used for the genes. The read ends 4 residues shy of where the CDR3 ends; the end is completed using the germline J gene. This rearrangement joins TRBV5 to TRBJ2-7, with TRBD2 matching over 8 bases. The germline gives CDR1 LGHNA, CDR2 YNLKQL (reference sequence). The CDR3 covers 15 residues. The J segment lost 0 bases and the V segment lost 2 bases, leaving 3 bases of the junction unmatched. CDR3 loop: CASSQYWGLSYEQYF. The CDR3 DNA, read in part, is TGTGCCAGCAGCCAATACTGGGGGCTCTCCTAT.

A remark on this clone: Gene names and germline match the mouse. Read sequence stops 4 residues before the CDR3 end, and the germline J gene provides the missing end. Other DNA sequences in the sample encode the same CDR3. The chain is built from TRBV13-3 and TRBJ2-3, with TRBD2 matching 11 bases. Trimming at V came to 5 bases and at J to 1 base, leaving 0 bases not matched to a gene. The length of the CDR3 is 14 residues. Germline CDR1 reads NNHDY; CDR2 reads SYVADS. The CDR3 bases that were read are TGTGCCAGCAGGGGACTGGGGGGTGCAGAA. Translation gives CASRGLGGAE. Given in full, the CDR3 is CASRGLGGAETLYF.

On this clone itself: The gene symbols are mouse symbols. The read ends 4 residues shy of where the CDR3 ends; the end is completed using the germline J gene. The chain combines TRBV5 with TRBJ2-3; 7 bases match TRBD1. The CDR3 spans 13 residues. Germline-derived CDR1 and CDR2 are LGHNA and YNLKQL (reference sequence). CDR3 DNA, as far as it was read: TGTGCCAGCAGCCAGACAGGGTTAGAA. It codes for CASSQTGLE. The full-length CDR3 reads as CASSQTGLETLYF.

This clone was seen at least ten times. Genes and germline come from the mouse. Partial CDR3 DNA: TGTGCTAGCAGTGGACAGTACACCGGG. Translation: CASSGQYTG. The whole CDR3 reads CASSGQYTGQLYF. The V and J genes are TRBV17 and TRBJ2-2; a possible D gene is TRBD1 (6 bases). The read ends 4 residues before the CDR3 terminus; that terminus is restored from the germline J gene. Trimming took off 5 bases at V and 3 bases at J, with 7 bases between the two ends. Germline assignment: CDR1 MNHDT and CDR2 YYDKIL. The CDR3 totals 13 residues.

The sample holds a few counts of this clone. Gene names denote mouse genes. Read coverage stops 4 residues before the CDR3 terminus; the germline J gene supplies the remainder. The chain joins TRBV1 to TRBJ2-4, with 12 bases that match TRBD1. This CDR3 is 17 amino acids long. V was clipped by 6 bases and J by 1 base; unmatched bases: 8. Germline V gene lookup returns CDR1 NSQYPW and CDR2 LRSPGD (reference sequence). The CDR3 protein is CTCRAGTGGGGQNTLYF. The part of the CDR3 DNA that was read is TGCACCTGCAGGGCCGGGACAGGGGGCGGGGGTCAAAAC.

Turning to this clone: Here the gene names and germline are mouse. The CDR3 end falls 4 residues outside the read, so it is completed with the germline J gene. The sample carries other DNA sequences with the same CDR3. The chain employs TRBV19 and TRBJ2-7; D remains ambiguous. Trimming cost V 1 base and J 3 bases, with 5 bases left between them. CDR3 length: 12 amino acids. From germline, CDR1 is FNHDT and CDR2 SITEND (reference sequence). The DNA read from the CDR3 is TGTGCCAGCAGTATATGGGTCTAT. This translates into CASSIWVY. The full-length CDR3 reads as CASSIWVYEQYF.

The table lists this clone with a few counts. Here the gene names and germline are mouse. The CDR3 sequence: CASSRTGGFSYEQYF. The CDR3 DNA, read in part, is TGTGCTAGCAGCAGGACTGGGGGGTTCTCCTAT. The J gene is TRBJ2-7, the V gene TRBV17; 11 bases line up with TRBD2. The read is 4 residues too short to cover the CDR3 end, so that end is filled in from the germline J gene. The CDR3 has 15 residues. Germline assignment: CDR1 MNHDT and CDR2 YYDKIL. The J segment lost 0 bases and the V segment lost 6 bases, leaving 4 bases of the junction unmatched. Full variable domain (remainder filled in from reference TRBV17 and TRBJ2-7): DTTVKQNPRYKLARVGKPVNLICSQTMNHDTMYWYQKKPNQAPKLLLFYYDKILNREADTFEKFQSSRPNNSFCSLYIGSAGLEYSAMYLCASSRTGGFSYEQYFGPGTRLTVL.

This clone was seen only a few times. Gene names are mouse gene names. The read ends 4 residues shy of where the CDR3 ends; the end is completed using the germline J gene. The chain is built from TRBV1 and TRBJ2-1, with 10 positions matching TRBD2. The V and J ends lost 3 bases and 4 bases, in that order; junction bases with no gene match: 6. The CDR3 is 16 residues long. Germline loops: CDR1 NSQYPW, CDR2 LRSPGD (reference sequence). CDR3: CTCSAPPLGGYAEQFF. CDR3 DNA (partial): TGCACCTGCAGTGCCCCACCACTGGGGGGGTATGCT.

About this clone: Gene and germline names: mouse. With the read ending 4 residues before the CDR3 end, the germline J gene is used to fill in that end. The chain carries TRBV13-1 and TRBJ2-7; TRBD1 aligns across 7 bases. Germline CDR1 NSHNY, CDR2 SYGAGN. There are 13 residues in the CDR3. The sequenced CDR3 bases are TGTGCCAGCAGTGAACAGGGGAGATAT. Its translation is CASSEQGRY. The CDR3 in full is CASSEQGRYEQYF.

Comment on this clone: The gene names given are mouse names. The CDR3 goes on 4 residues after the read ends, and that part is filled in from the germline J gene. The sample has other DNA sequences that encode this CDR3 too. The V gene is TRBV13-1, the J gene TRBJ2-3; TRBD1 matches at 8 bases. With V trimmed by 3 bases and J by 4 bases, 1 base remained unmatched. Germline assignment: CDR1 NSHNY and CDR2 SYGAGN. CDR3 length: 13 residues. The sequenced CDR3 bases are TGTGCCAGCAGTGGACAGGGGTCAGAA. Translation gives CASSGQGSE. The complete CDR3 reads CASSGQGSETLYF.

Comments on this clone: Gene names are the mouse ones. The observed sequence ends 4 residues before the CDR3 terminus, with the missing tail filled in from the germline J gene. This sequence joins TRBV1 and TRBJ2-5; 9 bases match TRBD2. V was pared by 1 base and J by 2 bases, with 1 base of the junction left unmatched. CDR3 length: 15 residues. Germline V gene data show CDR1 as NSQYPW and CDR2 as LRSPGD (reference sequence). The CDR3 sequence is CTCSAVWGGQDTQYF. The DNA read from the CDR3 is TGCACCTGCAGTGCAGTCTGGGGGGGCCAAGAC.

Turning to this clone: Gene names and germline match the mouse. The CDR3 goes on 4 residues after the read ends, and that part is filled in from the germline J gene. The sample holds other DNA sequences that translate to the same CDR3. The rearrangement joins TRBV19 to TRBJ2-1, with TRBD2 matching 11 bases. Trimming at V came to 0 bases and at J to 4 bases, leaving 3 bases not matched to a gene. This CDR3 is built from 16 residues. The germline CDR1 and CDR2 sequences are FNHDT and SITEND (reference sequence). This chain's CDR3 is CASSIEGTGGYAEQFF. CDR3 bases read: TGTGCCAGCAGTATAGAAGGGACTGGGGGATATGCT.

Concerning this clone itself: Gene labels here are mouse ones. The read ends 4 residues before the CDR3 terminus; that terminus is restored from the germline J gene. The J gene is TRBJ1-2, the V gene TRBV1; 7 nucleotides agree with TRBD1. CDR1 NSQYPW and CDR2 LRSPGD come from the germline V gene (reference sequence). The CDR3 extends over 16 amino acids. Unmatched junction bases numbered 4, after V lost 0 bases and J lost 0 bases. CDR3 sequence: CTCSADGRGPNSDYTF. The covered CDR3 bases are TGCACCTGCAGTGCAGATGGGAGGGGGCCAAACTCC.

Note on this clone: Mouse germline and gene names are used. The CDR3 goes on 4 residues after the read ends, and that part is filled in from the germline J gene. The V call is TRBV5, the J call TRBJ2-1; the D gene is possibly TRBD1 (5 bases). This CDR3 is 16 amino acids long. CDR1 and CDR2 (germline): LGHNA, YNLKQL (reference sequence). V lost 0 bases, J lost 1 base, and 10 bases lay in between. This CDR3 is CASSQDSRANYAEQFF. The CDR3 bases that were read are TGTGCCAGCAGCCAAGATTCCAGGGCGAACTATGCT.

Notes on this clone: Germline and genes: mouse. The CDR3 is cut off 4 residues early in the read; its end comes from the germline J gene. This chain joins TRBV31 and TRBJ2-7; TRBD2 aligns across 12 bases. CDR1 and CDR2 from the germline V gene are GKSSPN and SITVG. The CDR3 is 14 residues long. The chain's CDR3 is CAWSPWDWGDEQYF. The DNA read from the CDR3 is TGTGCCTGGAGTCCATGGGACTGGGGGGAT.

For this clone: Mouse germline and gene names are used. Coverage ceases 4 residues before the CDR3 finishes, and the germline J gene fills in the end. V gene TRBV13-1 combines with J gene TRBJ2-2, with D hard to call. Germline assignment: CDR1 NSHNY and CDR2 SYGAGN. This CDR3 has 16 residues. The V gene lost 0 bases and the J gene lost 0 bases, with 9 bases spanning the gap. The CDR3 bases that were read are TGTGCCAGCAGTGATGCACAGAGAGCAAACACCGGG. This encodes CASSDAQRANTG. From start to end, the CDR3 is CASSDAQRANTGQLYF.

Points on this clone: Gene names and germline refer to mouse. The read ends 4 residues shy of where the CDR3 ends; the end is completed using the germline J gene. The chain carries TRBV19 and TRBJ1-1; 7 bases align to TRBD1. This CDR3 contains 11 residues. Germline V gene lookup returns CDR1 FNHDT and CDR2 SITEND (reference sequence). The covered CDR3 bases are TGTGCCAGCAGACAGGGGAGA. Encoded protein: CASRQGR. The entire CDR3 reads CASRQGREVFF. The whole variable domain, filled in from reference TRBV19 and TRBJ1-1, reads GGIITQTPKFLIGQEGQKLTLKCQQNFNHDTMYWYRQDSGKGLRLIYYSITENDLQKGDLSEGYDASREKKSSFSLTVTSAQKNEMAVFLCASRQGREVFFGKGTRLTVV.

About this clone itself: This clone may be a read error of a much larger clone one base away. Mouse names are used for the genes. The DNA ends 4 residues before the CDR3 does, and the rest of the CDR3 is filled in from the germline J gene. Other DNA variants within this sample encode the same CDR3. The rearrangement joins TRBV19 to TRBJ1-1; 10 nucleotides match TRBD1. Germline assignment: CDR1 FNHDT and CDR2 SITEND (reference sequence). V trimming: 4 bases; J trimming: 2 bases; junction bases outside the gene matches: 2. The CDR3 covers 14 residues. The sequenced CDR3 bases are TGTGCCAGCAGTCGACAGGGGGCCAACACA. It yields the protein CASSRQGANT. The whole CDR3 region reads CASSRQGANTEVFF.